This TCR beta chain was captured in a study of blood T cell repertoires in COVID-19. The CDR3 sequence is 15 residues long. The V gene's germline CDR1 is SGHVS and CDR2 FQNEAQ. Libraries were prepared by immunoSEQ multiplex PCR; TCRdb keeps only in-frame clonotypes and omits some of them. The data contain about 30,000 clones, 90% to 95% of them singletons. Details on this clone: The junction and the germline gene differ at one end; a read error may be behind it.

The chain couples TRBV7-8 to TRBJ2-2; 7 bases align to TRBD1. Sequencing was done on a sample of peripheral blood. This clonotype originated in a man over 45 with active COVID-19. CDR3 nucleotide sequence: TGTGCCAGCAGTTTAGGGACAGCGAACACCGGGGAGCTGTTTTTT. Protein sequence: CASSLGTANTGELFF.